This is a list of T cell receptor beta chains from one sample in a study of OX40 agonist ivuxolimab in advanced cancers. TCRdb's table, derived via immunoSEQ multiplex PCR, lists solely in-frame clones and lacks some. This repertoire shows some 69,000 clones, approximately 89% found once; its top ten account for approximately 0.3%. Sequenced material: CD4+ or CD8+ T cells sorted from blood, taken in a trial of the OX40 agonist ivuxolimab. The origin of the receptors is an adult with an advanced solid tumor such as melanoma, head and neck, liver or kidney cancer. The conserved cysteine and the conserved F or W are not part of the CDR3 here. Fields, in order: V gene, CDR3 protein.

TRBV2,ASSLQY
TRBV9,ASSAAGAYNQPQH
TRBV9,ASSGDRGNGYT
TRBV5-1,ASSLTGGSTDTQY
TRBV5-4,ASSLSTGEGETQY
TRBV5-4,ASSRGTEAF
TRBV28,ASRRSPLGLAGVGELF
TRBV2,ASSRTPSTDTQY
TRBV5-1,ASSFGQGADTQY
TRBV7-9,ASSPGGQGDTEAF
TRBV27,ASSPWTDFSPLH
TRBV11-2,ASSAQFEQF
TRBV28,ASSSTGGPGGNTIY
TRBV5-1,ASSLAAQKWYEQY
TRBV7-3,ASSLPGLSNEQF
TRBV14,ASSQGSGSYNEQF
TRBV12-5,ASGSPADSYEQY
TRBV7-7,ASSHALIETQY
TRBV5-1,ASSLGDYNEQF
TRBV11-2,ASSLAGTGETEAF